These T cell receptor beta chains were read from a single sample in a study of blood T cell repertoires in COVID-19. Measured with immunoSEQ multiplex PCR; TCRdb has only the in-frame clones, and not every one. The repertoire holds 95,000 to 150,000 clones, with approximately 90% as singletons. Input material: peripheral blood. These receptors all stem from a man aged 50 to 59 with acute or convalescent COVID-19. CDR3s include the opening cysteine and the closing phenylalanine or tryptophan. A D gene is named only where the DNA matches it firmly. Expanded clones are given a class, and other clones once, few, many or no size at all.

CDR3nt	CDR3aa	abundance	v_gene	j_gene	d_gene
TGTGCCAGCAGTGAAGAGGGTGGTGCGGCCGGGGAGCTGTTTTTT	CASSEEGGAAGELFF	.	TRBV6-4	TRBJ2-2	.
TGTGCCAGCAGCGGGACTAGCGGCTACGAGCAGTACTTC	CASSGTSGYEQYF	.	TRBV5-4	TRBJ2-7	TRBD2
TGTGCCAGCTCAGCCGTACAGAACACCGGGGAGCTGTTTTTT	CASSAVQNTGELFF	.	TRBV18	TRBJ2-2	.
TGTGCCAGCCGGGGACAGGGTTATGGCTACACCTTC	CASRGQGYGYTF	.	TRBV6-5	TRBJ1-2	TRBD1
TGTGCCAGTAGTCCGTTACCGGGACAGAAAAAAGAGACCCAGTACTTC	CASSPLPGQKKETQYF	.	TRBV19	TRBJ2-5	TRBD1
TGCGCCAGCAGCTCTACGGGACAGGGGGCTTTCTATGAGCAGTTCTTC	CASSSTGQGAFYEQFF	.	TRBV5-1	TRBJ2-1	TRBD1
TGTGCCATCAGAAGGGGACTCAACTCTGGAAACACCATATATTTT	CAIRRGLNSGNTIYF	once	TRBV10-3	TRBJ1-3	.
TGTGCCAGTAGTGGTGCGAGAGGGGGCATTCAGTACTTC	CASSGARGGIQYF	.	TRBV19	TRBJ2-4	.
TGTGCCAGCGCAGCGGGAGGGCTGAGGAATGAGCAGTTCTTC	CASAAGGLRNEQFF	.	TRBV6-5	TRBJ2-1	TRBD2
TGTGCCAGCAGCTCGGCGGGGGTCGACACCGGGGAGCTGTTTTTT	CASSSAGVDTGELFF	.	TRBV5-6	TRBJ2-2	TRBD2
TGTGCCAGCAGTCCCGAATTACAGGGAAAGGCCCAGTACTTC	CASSPELQGKAQYF	.	TRBV28	TRBJ2-5	.
TGTGCCACCCAACTAGCGGGCAAGAATGAGCAGTTCTTC	CATQLAGKNEQFF	.	TRBV19	TRBJ2-1	TRBD2
TGTGCTAGTGGTTTTGTCCCCTTGGCGGGAGGGCCAGATACGCAGTATTTT	CASGFVPLAGGPDTQYF	.	TRBV12-5	TRBJ2-3	TRBD2
TGTGCCACCAGCAGAGGGAGGGCCTCCTACGAGCAGTACTTC	CATSRGRASYEQYF	.	TRBV15	TRBJ2-7	.
TGTGCCAGCAGCTTAACAGTATGGAACGAGCAGTACTTC	CASSLTVWNEQYF	.	TRBV7-8	TRBJ2-7	.
TGTGCCAGCAAGTGGGGGCCGGATCAGCCCCAGCATTTT	CASKWGPDQPQHF	.	TRBV6-5	TRBJ1-5	.
TGTGCCAGCAGCTCCAGGGACAGGGGTAGCGAGCAGTACTTC	CASSSRDRGSEQYF	.	TRBV7-9	TRBJ2-7	TRBD1
TGTGCCAGCAGCTCGGGACCGCGGGGGTACTTC	CASSSGPRGYF	.	TRBV7-8	TRBJ2-5	.
TGTGCCAGCCGCGTTTCTGAGGGGGACACTGAAGCTTTCTTT	CASRVSEGDTEAFF	once	TRBV6-5	TRBJ1-1	.
TGCGCCAGCAGCCCACCTCGGGGACTAGCGGGAGGGCCCAGGGAGCTGTTTTTT	CASSPPRGLAGGPRELFF	.	TRBV4-3	TRBJ2-2	TRBD2
TGTGCCAGCAGCTTAGCGCCAGGGATTGGTAATTCACCCCTCCACTTT	CASSLAPGIGNSPLHF	.	TRBV7-7	TRBJ1-6	.
TGCAGCGTTGAAGGGGTGGACAGGGGATATGACTATGGCTACACCTTC	CSVEGVDRGYDYGYTF	.	TRBV29-1	TRBJ1-2	TRBD1
TGTGCCAGCAGTTACGAATACGGGGAATTCAATCAGCCCCAGCATTTT	CASSYEYGEFNQPQHF	.	TRBV6-2/TRBV6-3	TRBJ1-5	.